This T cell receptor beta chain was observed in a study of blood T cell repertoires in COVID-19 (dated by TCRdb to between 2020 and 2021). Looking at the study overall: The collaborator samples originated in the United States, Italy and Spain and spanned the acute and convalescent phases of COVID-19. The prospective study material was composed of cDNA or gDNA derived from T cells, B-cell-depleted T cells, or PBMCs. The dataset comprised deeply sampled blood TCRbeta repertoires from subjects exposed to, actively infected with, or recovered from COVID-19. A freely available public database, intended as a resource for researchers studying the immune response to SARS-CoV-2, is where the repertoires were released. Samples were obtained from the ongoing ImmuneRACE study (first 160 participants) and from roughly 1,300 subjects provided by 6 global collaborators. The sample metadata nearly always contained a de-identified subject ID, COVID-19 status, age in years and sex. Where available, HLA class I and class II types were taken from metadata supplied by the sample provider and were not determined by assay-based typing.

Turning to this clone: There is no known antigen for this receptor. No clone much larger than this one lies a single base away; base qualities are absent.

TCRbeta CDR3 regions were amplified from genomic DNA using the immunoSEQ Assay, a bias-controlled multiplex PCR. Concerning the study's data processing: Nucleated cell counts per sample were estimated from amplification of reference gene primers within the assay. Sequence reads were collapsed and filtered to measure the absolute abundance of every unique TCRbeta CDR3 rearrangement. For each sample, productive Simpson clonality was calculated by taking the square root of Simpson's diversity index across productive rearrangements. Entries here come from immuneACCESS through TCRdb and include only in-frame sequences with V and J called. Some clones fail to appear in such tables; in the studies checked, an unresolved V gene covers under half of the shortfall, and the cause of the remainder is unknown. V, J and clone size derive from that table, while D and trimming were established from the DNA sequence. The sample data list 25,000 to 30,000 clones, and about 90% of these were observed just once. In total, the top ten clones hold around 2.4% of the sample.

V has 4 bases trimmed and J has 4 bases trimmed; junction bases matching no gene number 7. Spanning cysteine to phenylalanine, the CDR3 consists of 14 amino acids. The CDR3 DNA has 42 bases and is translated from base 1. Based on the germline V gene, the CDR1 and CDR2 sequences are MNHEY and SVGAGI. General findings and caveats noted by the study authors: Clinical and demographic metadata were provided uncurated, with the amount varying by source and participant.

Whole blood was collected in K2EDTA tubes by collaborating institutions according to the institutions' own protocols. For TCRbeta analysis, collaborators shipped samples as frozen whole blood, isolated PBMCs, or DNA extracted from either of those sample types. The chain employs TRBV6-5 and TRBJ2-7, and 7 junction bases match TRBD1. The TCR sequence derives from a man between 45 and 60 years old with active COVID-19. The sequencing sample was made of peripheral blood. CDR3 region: CASSSRQGPYEQYF. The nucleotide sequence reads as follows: TGTGCCAGCAGTTCCCGACAGGGCCCTTACGAGCAGTACTTC.